The sequence of this TCR beta chain was determined in a study of B cell selection in AIRE deficiency. A note on this clone: The antigen is not known.

Profiling relied on immunoSEQ multiplex PCR, and the TCRdb table lists in-frame clones only, not all of them. The sample includes over 20,000 clones, around 97% of them seen just once. CDR3 length equals 14 residues. Trimming took 3 bases from V and 1 from J, leaving 8 bases between them. CDR1 is SGHRS and CDR2 is YFSETQ in the germline V gene. CD4+CD127+ cells were sorted as the conventional CD4 T cells. General observations from the study: Only TCRbeta was sequenced; more than 35% of shared healthy Treg sequences appeared in Tconv. Shared Treg sequences were biased toward short CDR3s with few non-templated nucleotide insertions. Of about 3,900 shared Treg TCRbeta sequences, 31.6% were healthy-donor-only and about 9% patient-only. Around 30% of healthy-shared Treg sequences were found among patient Tconv cells.

Sequenced input: conventional CD4+ T cells sorted from PBMCs. This clonotype originated in a human donor with AIRE deficiency. V gene TRBV5-1 combines with J gene TRBJ1-3; D might be TRBD1 (6 bases). This CDR3 is CASSSGQSGNTIYF. The CDR3 bases are TGCGCCAGCAGCTCAGGACAGTCTGGAAACACCATATATTTT.